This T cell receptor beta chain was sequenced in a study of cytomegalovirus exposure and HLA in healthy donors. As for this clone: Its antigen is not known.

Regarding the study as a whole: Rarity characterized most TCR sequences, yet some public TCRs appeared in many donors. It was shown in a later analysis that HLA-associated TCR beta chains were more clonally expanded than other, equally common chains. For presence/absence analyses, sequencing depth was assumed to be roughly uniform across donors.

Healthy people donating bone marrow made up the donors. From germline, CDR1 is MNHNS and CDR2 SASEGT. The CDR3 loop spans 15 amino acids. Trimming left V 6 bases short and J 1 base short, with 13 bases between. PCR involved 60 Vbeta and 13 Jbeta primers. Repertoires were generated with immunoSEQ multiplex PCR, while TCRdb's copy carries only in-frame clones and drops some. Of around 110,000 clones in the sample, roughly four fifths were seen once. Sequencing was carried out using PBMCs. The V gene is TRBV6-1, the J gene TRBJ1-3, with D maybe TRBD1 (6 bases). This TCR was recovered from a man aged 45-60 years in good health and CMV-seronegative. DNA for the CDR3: TGTGCCAGCAGCTCGGACAGTCCTTCTGGAAACACCATATATTTT. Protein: CASSSDSPSGNTIYF.